Presented here are 10 T cell receptor beta chains from one specimen sequenced in a study of blood T cell repertoires in COVID-19. The assay was immunoSEQ multiplex PCR, and TCRdb's table has in-frame clones only and misses some. The sample records about 120,000 clones, just under 90% being singletons. Sequences were obtained from peripheral blood. Receptors originate from a woman aged 50 to 60 with acute or convalescent COVID-19.

The chain couples TRBV2 to TRBJ2-2; TRBD2 matches 11 bases. Per the germline V gene, CDR1 is SNHLY and CDR2 is FYNNEI. This CDR3 spans 17 amino acids. Losses at the gene ends were 2 bases for V and 5 bases for J; bases not matched to a gene: 7. For the CDR3, the DNA is TGTGCCAGCAGTGAATTAGCGGGGGGGCATAAGACCGGGGAGCTGTTTTTT. Translating gives CASSELAGGHKTGELFF.

The chain recombines TRBV7-2 with TRBJ1-2; 7 bases line up with TRBD1. J lost 4 bases, V lost 6 bases, and 14 bases had no gene match. The CDR3 length is 16 residues. Germline lookup yields CDR1 SGHTA and CDR2 FQGNSA. DNA for the CDR3: TGTGCCAGCAGATTCCCTAATGTACAGGGGTCCTATGGCTACACCTTC. It codes for CASRFPNVQGSYGYTF.

This clone was seen a handful of times. The chain combines TRBV19 with TRBJ2-1; TRBD2 matches at 8 bases. The V gene end was trimmed by 4 bases and the J gene end by 2 bases; junction bases not matched to a gene: 4. CDR1 and CDR2 from the germline V gene are LNHDA and SQIVND (reference sequence). This CDR3 has 15 amino acids. In DNA form, the CDR3 reads TGTGCCAGTAGTACCGGGACTAGGACCTACAATGAGCAGTTCTTC. It is translated as CASSTGTRTYNEQFF.

The chain employs TRBV30 and TRBJ1-1; 8 positions agree with TRBD1. CDR3 length equals 11 residues. The V segment lost 0 bases and the J segment 12 bases; nucleotides outside the gene matches: 3. CDR1 and CDR2 (germline): GTSNPN, SVGIG (reference sequence). The CDR3 region has the DNA TGTGCCTGGAGTGTGACAGGGGTAACTTTCTTT. It is translated as CAWSVTGVTFF.

The J gene is TRBJ2-3, the V gene TRBV11-2; 8 bases agree with TRBD2. The ends lost 5 bases at V and 1 base at J; junction bases unmatched: 8. The CDR3 contains 16 residues. Germline-derived CDR1 and CDR2 are SGHAT and FQNNGV. In DNA, the CDR3 is TGTGCCAGCAGCCCCCATGCAGCGGGGGGCACAGATACGCAGTATTTT. Translated: CASSPHAAGGTDTQYF.

This chain links TRBV14 with TRBJ1-1; TRBD1 matches 8 bases. Germline lookup yields CDR1 SGHDN and CDR2 FVKESK. Trimming removed 4 bases from V and 5 bases from J; junction bases left unmatched: 12. The CDR3 consists of 16 residues. The CDR3 loop reads CASSRALAGGNTEAFF. The CDR3 DNA is TGTGCCAGCAGCCGAGCCCTGGCAGGGGGCAATACTGAAGCTTTCTTT.

CDR3 sequence (DNA): TGTGCCAGCAGTCAACAGGGGGCTGGCGGCTACACCTTC. This gives the protein CASSQQGAGGYTF. This rearrangement joins TRBV12-3 or TRBV12-4 to TRBJ1-2; 9 nucleotides agree with TRBD1. Trimming removed 5 bases from V and 8 bases from J; junction bases left unmatched: 6. The CDR3 consists of 13 residues.

The gene calls are TRBV2 and TRBJ2-1; 8 nucleotides align to TRBD1. The ends lost 5 bases at V and 6 bases at J; junction bases unmatched: 6. The germline gives CDR1 SNHLY, CDR2 FYNNEI. The CDR3 consists of 14 residues. CDR3 in DNA: TGTGCCAGCAGTCGCATCGACAGGGGCAATGAGCAGTTCTTC. Protein product: CASSRIDRGNEQFF.

The genes are TRBV30 and TRBJ1-1; possibly TRBD1 for D (5 bases). V was cut by 0 bases and J by 3 bases, with 8 bases left in between. The CDR3 has 13 residues. CDR1 is GTSNPN, CDR2 SVGIG, per germline (reference sequence). The CDR3 reads CAWSVGGYTEAFF. The CDR3 DNA reads TGTGCCTGGAGTGTGGGGGGATACACTGAAGCTTTCTTT.

This clone was observed a few times. This rearrangement joins TRBV18 to TRBJ2-1, with D possibly being TRBD2 (6 bases). The CDR3 covers 11 residues. The V gene lost 2 bases and the J gene lost 14 bases, with 10 bases spanning the gap. Germline V gene sequence: CDR1 KGHSH, CDR2 LQKENI. For the CDR3, the DNA is TGTGCCAGCTCACCAGGCGGGATCGAGTTCTTC. Translation gives CASSPGGIEFF.